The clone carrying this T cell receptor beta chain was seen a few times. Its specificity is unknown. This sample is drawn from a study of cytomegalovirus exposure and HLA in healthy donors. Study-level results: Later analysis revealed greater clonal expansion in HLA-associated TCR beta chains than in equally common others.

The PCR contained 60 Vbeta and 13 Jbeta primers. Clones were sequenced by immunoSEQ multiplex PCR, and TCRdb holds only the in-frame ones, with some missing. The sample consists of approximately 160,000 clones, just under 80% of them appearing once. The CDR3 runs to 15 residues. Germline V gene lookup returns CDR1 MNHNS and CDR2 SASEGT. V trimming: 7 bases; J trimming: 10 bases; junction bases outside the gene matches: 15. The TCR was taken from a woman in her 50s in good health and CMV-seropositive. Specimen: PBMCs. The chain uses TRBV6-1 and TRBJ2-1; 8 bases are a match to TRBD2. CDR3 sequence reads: CASTRALAVPGEQFF. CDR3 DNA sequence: TGTGCCAGCACCCGAGCACTAGCGGTGCCGGGGGAGCAGTTCTTC.